The TCR beta chain under discussion was sequenced for a study of T cells of healthy individuals. In TCRdb, the 5' RACE reads were re-called with MiXCR into one record per CDR3 protein. Of 85,000 to 100,000 distinct CDR3 sequences listed, about 16% are singletons. The CDR3 extends over 12 amino acids. Trimming pared 3 bases from V and 1 base from J, leaving 3 bases between. CDR1 is SNHLY, CDR2 FYNNEI, per germline. The clonotype originates from a human donor in good health. This chain uses TRBV2 with TRBJ2-5, with D uncertain. The DNA for the CDR3 is TGTGCCAGCAGTGATGTCCAAGAGACCCAGTACTTC. Protein: CASSDVQETQYF.